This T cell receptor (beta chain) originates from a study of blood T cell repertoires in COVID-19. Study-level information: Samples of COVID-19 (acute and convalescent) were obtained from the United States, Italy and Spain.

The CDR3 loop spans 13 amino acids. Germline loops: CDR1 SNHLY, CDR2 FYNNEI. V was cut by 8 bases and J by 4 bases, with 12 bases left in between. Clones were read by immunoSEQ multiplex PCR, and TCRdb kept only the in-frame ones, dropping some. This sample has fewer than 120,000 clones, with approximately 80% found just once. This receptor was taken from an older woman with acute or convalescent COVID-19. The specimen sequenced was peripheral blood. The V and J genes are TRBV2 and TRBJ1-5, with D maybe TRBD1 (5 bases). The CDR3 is CASVQGVNQPQHF. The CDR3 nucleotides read TGTGCCAGCGTTCAAGGGGTGAATCAGCCCCAGCATTTT.